This passage covers 6 T cell receptor beta chains from one sample sequenced in a study of T cell repertoires in cytomegalovirus infection. One entry per CDR3 protein, called by TCRdb with MiXCR from the reads. The sample yields 250,000 to 300,000 distinct CDR3 sequences, approximately 9.2% seen once. The sample comprised PBMCs. The origin of the receptors is a human donor in good health (CMV status not recorded). Some clones in this sample may be carry-over from other donors' samples.

The chain is built from TRBV28 and TRBJ1-3; D possibly corresponds to TRBD1 (5 bases). Trimming stripped 5 bases from V and 2 bases from J, with 16 bases between. CDR3 length equals 16 residues. Germline V gene data show CDR1 as MDHEN and CDR2 as SYDVKM. The CDR3 sequence: CASSPRPRVAGNTIYF. DNA for the CDR3: TGTGCCAGCAGTCCACGACCCAGGGTGGCTGGAAACACCATATATTTT. The complete variable domain, with remaining parts taken from reference TRBV28 and TRBJ1-3, reads DVKVTQSSRYLVKRTGEKVFLECVQDMDHENMFWYRQDPGLGLRLIYFSYDVKMKEKGDIPEGYSVSREKKERFSLILESASTNQTSMYLCASSPRPRVAGNTIYFGEGSWLTVV.

The table lists this clonotype with many counts. This sequence joins TRBV7-8 and TRBJ2-4; no clear D gene. Germline V gene sequence: CDR1 SGHVS, CDR2 FQNEAQ. The CDR3 covers 16 residues. V was cut by 1 base and J by 0 bases, with 10 bases left in between. DNA for the CDR3: TGTGCCAGCAGCTTAGTGGGCGACCTAGCCAAAAACATTCAGTACTTC. Its protein is CASSLVGDLAKNIQYF.

This clonotype was picked up a small number of times. The DNA is left out, because the CDR3 cannot be placed on it with certainty; the CDR3 is given as TCRdb lists it. The rearrangement links TRBV27 to TRBJ1-6; the table assigns TRBD1, which was not confirmed against the DNA. In germline, CDR1 is MNHEY, CDR2 SMNVEV (reference sequence). The length of the CDR3 is 18 amino acids, counting both ends. Here the CDR3 reads CASSSSGQLPPYNSPLHF.

This clonotype has a handful of counts. DNA for the CDR3: TGTGCCAGTAGTTCCCGGGACGGTCAAATTTCGGGGCAAGAGACCCAGTACTTC. As protein: CASSSRDGQISGQETQYF. V gene TRBV19 combines with J gene TRBJ2-5; D tentatively reads TRBD1 or TRBD2 (5 bases each). The CDR3 spans 18 residues. V was clipped by 5 bases and J by 2 bases, with 24 bases between them. The germline gives CDR1 LNHDA, CDR2 SQIVND (reference sequence).

This chain connects TRBV5-5 to TRBJ2-3; 7 nucleotides match TRBD1. Germline V CDR1 and CDR2: SGHKS, YYEKEE (reference sequence). This CDR3 spans 16 amino acids. With 5 bases clipped from V and 2 bases from J, the junction kept 11 bases outside the gene matches. CDR3 in amino acids: CASRSQPTGATDTQYF. The CDR3 DNA sequence: TGTGCCAGCAGGTCTCAACCTACAGGGGCCACAGATACGCAGTATTTT.

This clonotype was seen a few times. This chain joins TRBV25-1 and TRBJ1-1; D not certain. Germline V CDR1 and CDR2: MGHDK, SYGVNS. Trimming removed 3 bases from V and 5 bases from J, with 16 bases in between. This CDR3 has 15 residues. The CDR3 spells CASSEQAGILTEAFF. The CDR3 DNA is TGTGCCAGCAGTGAGCAGGCCGGGATTCTAACTGAAGCTTTCTTT.